This TCR beta chain is from a study of cytomegalovirus exposure and HLA in healthy donors (dated by TCRdb to about 2017). Concerning the study at large: According to a later analysis, the 110 or so validation repertoires were produced on the same platform as the 680 or so repertoires of the first cohort. The aim of the study was to test whether cataloging public T cell receptors could identify signatures of past pathogen exposure. In addition to the first cohort of 500 to 850 subjects, a separate validation cohort of under 150 different subjects was used. High-throughput TCR immunosequencing, statistical association of individual TCRs with disease status, and machine learning were combined to predict cytomegalovirus infection status. The study at large found these results: In both the original and validation cohorts, the classifier was reported to diagnose cytomegalovirus status with high specificity and sensitivity. In vitro tests confirmed that three of the cytomegalovirus-associated TCR beta chains recognize cytomegalovirus antigens. Across donors, most TCR sequences were observed very rarely, whereas some public TCRs were present in many individuals. A later analysis found that TCRs clustered in the first cohort also tended to co-occur in the 130 or so validation repertoires, with 94% of cluster scores above 0. A later analysis lacked HLA typing for the validation cohort, so it scored co-occurrence in that cohort across all 110 or so repertoires. The study listed approximately 150 TCR beta chains as associated with cytomegalovirus. According to the authors, the approach could potentially be generalized to other disease states and immunological phenotypes.

Notes on this clone: No cognate antigen has been identified for it. There are no base qualities to consult, and no much larger clone falls within one base.

Donors formed part of the validation cohort, which comprised 120 or so subjects and was distinct from the first cohort of 666 subjects. The CDR1 and CDR2 encoded by the germline V gene are MDHEN and SYDVKM. V sheds 11 bases and J sheds 4 bases, leaving 23 bases between their ends. From the cysteine up to the phenylalanine, the CDR3 has a length of 15 residues. Of all the DNA, just the CDR3 is kept, 45 bases in frame from base 1. The method was the immunoSEQ multiplex PCR assay. The study's processing was this. A statistical classification framework was built for diagnosing cytomegalovirus status from the catalog of TCR beta chain sequences. TCRdb took this table from immuneACCESS and kept in-frame rearrangements with V and J called. Such tables lack part of the clones; where checked against another copy, unresolved V genes explain under half of the gap, and the rest is unexplained. That table supplies the V and J calls and clone size; D and trimming were determined from the DNA. For this sample the table gives more than 110,000 clones, of which less than 95% were detected only once. The ten biggest clones cover approximately 2% of the sample.

Recombination linked TRBV28 to TRBJ2-5; a tentative D call is TRBD1 (5 bases match). This TCR was recovered from a young man in good health and CMV-seropositive. Source material: PBMCs. The CDR3 here reads CAVQGRGYRTETQYF. DNA sequence: TGTGCCGTCCAGGGCCGAGGTTATCGGACAGAGACCCAGTACTTC.